This TCR beta chain appears in the sequencing data of a study of blood T cell repertoires in COVID-19. Some clones are missing from TCRdb's copy, which holds only in-frame ones; the method was immunoSEQ multiplex PCR. The sample has about 270,000 clones, 85% to 90% seen once. Per the germline V gene, CDR1 is SSHAT and CDR2 is FNYEAQ (reference sequence). This CDR3 has 13 residues. V was clipped by 1 base and J by 4 bases, with 7 bases between them. This clone is a singleton in its sample. V and J are TRBV7-7 and TRBJ2-5; no firm D call. The TCR originated in a woman aged 25-40 years with acute COVID-19. Sequencing input: PBMCs or T cells enriched from blood (not recorded which). In nucleotides, the CDR3 is TGTGCCAGCAGCTTAGTGGAGTCAGAGACCCAGTACTTC. The encoded protein is CASSLVESETQYF.